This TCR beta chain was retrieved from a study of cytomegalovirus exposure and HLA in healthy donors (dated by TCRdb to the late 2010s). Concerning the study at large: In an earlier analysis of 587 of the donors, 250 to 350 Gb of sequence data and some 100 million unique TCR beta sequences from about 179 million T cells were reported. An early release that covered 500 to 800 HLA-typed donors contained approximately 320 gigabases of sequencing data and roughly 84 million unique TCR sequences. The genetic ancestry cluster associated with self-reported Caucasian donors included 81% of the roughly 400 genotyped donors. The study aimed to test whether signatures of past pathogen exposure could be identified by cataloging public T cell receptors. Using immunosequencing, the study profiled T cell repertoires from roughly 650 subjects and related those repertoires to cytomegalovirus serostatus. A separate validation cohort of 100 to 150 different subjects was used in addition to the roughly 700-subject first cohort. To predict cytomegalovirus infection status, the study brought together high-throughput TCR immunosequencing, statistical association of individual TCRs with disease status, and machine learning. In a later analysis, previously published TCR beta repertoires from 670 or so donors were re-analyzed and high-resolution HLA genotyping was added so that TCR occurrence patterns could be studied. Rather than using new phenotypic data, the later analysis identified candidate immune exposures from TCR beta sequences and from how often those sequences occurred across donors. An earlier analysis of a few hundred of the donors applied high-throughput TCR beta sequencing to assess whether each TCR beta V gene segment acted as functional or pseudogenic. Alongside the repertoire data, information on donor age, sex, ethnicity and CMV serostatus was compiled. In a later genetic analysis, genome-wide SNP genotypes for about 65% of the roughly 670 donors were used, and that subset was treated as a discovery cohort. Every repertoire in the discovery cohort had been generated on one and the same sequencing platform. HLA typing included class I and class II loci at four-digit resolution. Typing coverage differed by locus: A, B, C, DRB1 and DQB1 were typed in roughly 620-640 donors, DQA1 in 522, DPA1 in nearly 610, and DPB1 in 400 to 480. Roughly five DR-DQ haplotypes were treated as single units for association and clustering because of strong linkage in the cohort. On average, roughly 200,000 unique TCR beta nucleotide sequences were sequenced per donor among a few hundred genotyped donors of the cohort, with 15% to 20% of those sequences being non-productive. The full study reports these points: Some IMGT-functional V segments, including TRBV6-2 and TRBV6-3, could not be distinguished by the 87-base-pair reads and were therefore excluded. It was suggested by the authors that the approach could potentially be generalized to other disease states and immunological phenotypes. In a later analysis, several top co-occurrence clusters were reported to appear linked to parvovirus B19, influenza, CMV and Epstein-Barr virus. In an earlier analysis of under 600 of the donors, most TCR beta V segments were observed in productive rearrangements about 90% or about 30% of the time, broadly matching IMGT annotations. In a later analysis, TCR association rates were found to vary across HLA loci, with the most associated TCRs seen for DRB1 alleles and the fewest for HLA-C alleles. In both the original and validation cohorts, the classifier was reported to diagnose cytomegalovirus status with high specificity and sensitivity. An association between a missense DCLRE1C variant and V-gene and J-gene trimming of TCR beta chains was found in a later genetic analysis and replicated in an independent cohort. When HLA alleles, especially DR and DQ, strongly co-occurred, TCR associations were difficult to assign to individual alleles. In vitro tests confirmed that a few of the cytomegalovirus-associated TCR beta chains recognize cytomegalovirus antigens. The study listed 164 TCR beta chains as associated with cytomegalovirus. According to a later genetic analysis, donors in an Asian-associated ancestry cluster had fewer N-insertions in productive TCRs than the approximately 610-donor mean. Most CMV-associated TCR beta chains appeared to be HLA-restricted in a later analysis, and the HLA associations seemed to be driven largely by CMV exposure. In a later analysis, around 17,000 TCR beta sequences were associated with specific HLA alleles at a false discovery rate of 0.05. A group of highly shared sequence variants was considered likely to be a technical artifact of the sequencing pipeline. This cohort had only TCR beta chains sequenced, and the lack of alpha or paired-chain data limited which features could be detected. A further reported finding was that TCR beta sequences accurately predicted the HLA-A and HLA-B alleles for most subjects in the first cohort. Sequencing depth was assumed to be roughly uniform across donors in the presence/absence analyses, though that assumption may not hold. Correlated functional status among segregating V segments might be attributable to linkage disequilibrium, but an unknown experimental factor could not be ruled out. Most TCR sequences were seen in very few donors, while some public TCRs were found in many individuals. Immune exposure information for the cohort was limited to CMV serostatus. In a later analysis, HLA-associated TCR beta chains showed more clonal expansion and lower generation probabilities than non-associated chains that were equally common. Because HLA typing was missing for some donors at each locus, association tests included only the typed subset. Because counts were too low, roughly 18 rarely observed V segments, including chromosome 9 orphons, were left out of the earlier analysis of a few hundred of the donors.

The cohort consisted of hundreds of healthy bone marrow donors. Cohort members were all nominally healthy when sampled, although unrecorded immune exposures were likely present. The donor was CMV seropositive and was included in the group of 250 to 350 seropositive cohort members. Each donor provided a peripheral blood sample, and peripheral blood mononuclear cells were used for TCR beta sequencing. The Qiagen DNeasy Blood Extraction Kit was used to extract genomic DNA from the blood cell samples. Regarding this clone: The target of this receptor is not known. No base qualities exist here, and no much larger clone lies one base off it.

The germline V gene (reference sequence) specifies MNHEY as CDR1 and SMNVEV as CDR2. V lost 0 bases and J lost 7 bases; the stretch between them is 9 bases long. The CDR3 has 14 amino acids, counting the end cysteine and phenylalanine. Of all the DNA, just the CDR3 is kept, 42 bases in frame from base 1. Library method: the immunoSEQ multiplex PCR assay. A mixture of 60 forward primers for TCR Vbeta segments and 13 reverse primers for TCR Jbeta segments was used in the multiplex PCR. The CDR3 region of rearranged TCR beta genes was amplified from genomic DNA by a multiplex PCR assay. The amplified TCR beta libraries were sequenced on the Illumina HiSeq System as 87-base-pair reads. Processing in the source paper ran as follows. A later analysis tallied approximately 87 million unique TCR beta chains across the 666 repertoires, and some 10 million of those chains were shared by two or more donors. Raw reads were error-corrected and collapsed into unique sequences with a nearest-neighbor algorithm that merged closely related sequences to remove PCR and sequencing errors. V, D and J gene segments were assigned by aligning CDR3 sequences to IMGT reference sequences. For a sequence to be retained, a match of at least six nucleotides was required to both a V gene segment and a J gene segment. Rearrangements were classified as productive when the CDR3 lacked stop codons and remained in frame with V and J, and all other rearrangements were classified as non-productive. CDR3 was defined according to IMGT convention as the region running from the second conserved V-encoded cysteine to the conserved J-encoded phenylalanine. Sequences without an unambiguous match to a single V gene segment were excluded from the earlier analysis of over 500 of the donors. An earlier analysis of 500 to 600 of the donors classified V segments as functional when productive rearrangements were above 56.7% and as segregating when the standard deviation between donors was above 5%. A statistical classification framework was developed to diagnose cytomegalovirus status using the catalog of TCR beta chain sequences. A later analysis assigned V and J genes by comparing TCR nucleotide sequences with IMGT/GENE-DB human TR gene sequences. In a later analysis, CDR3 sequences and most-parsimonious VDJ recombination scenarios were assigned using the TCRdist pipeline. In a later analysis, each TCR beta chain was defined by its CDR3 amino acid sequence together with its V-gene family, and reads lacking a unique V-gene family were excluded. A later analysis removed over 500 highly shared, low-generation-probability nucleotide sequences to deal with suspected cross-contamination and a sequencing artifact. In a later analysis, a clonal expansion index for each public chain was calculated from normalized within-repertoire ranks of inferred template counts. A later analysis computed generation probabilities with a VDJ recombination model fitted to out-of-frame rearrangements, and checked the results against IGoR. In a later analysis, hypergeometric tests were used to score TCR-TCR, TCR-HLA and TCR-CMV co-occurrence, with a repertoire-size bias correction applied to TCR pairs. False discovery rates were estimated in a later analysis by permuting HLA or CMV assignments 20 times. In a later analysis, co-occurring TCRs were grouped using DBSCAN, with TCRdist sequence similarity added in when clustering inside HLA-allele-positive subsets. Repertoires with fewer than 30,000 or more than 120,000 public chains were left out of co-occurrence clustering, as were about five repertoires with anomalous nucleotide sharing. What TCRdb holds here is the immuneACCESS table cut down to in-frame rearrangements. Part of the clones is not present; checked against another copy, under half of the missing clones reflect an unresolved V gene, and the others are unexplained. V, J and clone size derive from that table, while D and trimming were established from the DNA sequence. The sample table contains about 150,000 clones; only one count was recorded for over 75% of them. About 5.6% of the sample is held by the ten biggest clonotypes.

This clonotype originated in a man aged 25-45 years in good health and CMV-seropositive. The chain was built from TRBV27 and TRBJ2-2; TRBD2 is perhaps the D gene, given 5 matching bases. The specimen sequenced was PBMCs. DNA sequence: TGTGCCAGCAGTTTATCCCCGAGGGACGGGGAGCTGTTTTTT. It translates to CASSLSPRDGELFF.